The entry that follows covers one T cell receptor (beta chain) sequence. What it recognizes is unknown. This sample is drawn from a study of T cell responses to AZD1222 COVID-19 vaccine. Study findings and constraints: Donors were mostly white British, more females; clonal diversity possibly underestimated. CD4 TCRs associated with vaccination spanned spike, dominating at 160-218 and 743-854.

Sequenced by immunoSEQ multiplex PCR; TCRdb stores in-frame clones only, minus some. The table has 90,000 to 150,000 clones, over 75% seen once; the top ten hold roughly 3.5%. The ends were cut back, 6 bases at V and 4 bases at J, with 18 bases in the middle. This CDR3 contains 15 residues. Germline values: CDR1 MNHEY, CDR2 SVGAGI. V is TRBV6-5 and J is TRBJ1-1; D is ambiguous. The specimen was peripheral blood, collected on day 0 of AZD1222 vaccination. The clonotype originates from an adult in good health. The CDR3 protein is CASRISQGLTTEAFF. The CDR3 nucleotides read TGTGCCAGCAGGATCTCCCAAGGGCTAACCACTGAAGCTTTCTTT.